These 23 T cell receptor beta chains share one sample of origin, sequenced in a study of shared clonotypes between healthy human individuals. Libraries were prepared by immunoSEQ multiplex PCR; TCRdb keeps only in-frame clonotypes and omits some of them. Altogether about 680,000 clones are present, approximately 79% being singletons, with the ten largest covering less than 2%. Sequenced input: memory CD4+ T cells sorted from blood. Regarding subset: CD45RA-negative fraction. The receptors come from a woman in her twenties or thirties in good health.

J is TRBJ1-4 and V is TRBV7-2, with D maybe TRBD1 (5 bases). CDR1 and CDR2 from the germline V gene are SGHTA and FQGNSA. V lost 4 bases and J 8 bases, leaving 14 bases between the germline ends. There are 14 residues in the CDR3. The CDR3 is CASSSSGTGEKLFF. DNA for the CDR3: TGTGCCAGCAGCTCCTCCGGGACGGGCGAAAAACTGTTTTTT. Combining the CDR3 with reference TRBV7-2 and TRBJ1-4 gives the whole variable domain GAGVSQSPSNKVTEKGKDVELRCDPISGHTALYWYRQSLGQGLEFLIYFQGNSAPDKSGLPSDRFSAERTGGSVSTLTIQRTQQEDSAVYLCASSSSGTGEKLFFGSGTQLSVL.

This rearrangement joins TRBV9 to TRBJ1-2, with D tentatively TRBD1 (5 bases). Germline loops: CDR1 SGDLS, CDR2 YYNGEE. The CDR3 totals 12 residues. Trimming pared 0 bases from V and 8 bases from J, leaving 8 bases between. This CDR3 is CASSVVEGGYTF. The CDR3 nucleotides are TGTGCCAGCAGCGTAGTTGAGGGGGGCTACACCTTC.

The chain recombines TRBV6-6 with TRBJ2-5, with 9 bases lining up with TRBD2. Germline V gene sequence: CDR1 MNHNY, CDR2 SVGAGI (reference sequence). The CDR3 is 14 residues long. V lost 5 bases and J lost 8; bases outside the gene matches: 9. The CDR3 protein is CASSPWTSEDTQYF. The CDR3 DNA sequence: TGTGCCAGCAGTCCTTGGACTAGCGAGGATACCCAGTACTTC.

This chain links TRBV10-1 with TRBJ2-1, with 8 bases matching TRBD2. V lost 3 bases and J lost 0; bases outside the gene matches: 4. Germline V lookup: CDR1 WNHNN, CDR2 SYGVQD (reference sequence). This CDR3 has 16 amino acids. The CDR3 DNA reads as TGCGCCAGCAGTGAACTAGCGGTTAGCTCCTACAATGAGCAGTTCTTC. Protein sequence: CASSELAVSSYNEQFF.

The CDR3 spells CASSLLQNTEAFF. CDR3 DNA sequence: TGCGCCAGCAGCCTACTTCAGAACACTGAAGCTTTCTTT. The chain carries TRBV4-1 and TRBJ1-1, with no clear D. CDR3 length: 13 residues. V shed 4 bases and J shed 1 base, with 7 bases lying between them. CDR1 MGHRA and CDR2 YSYEKL come from the germline V gene.

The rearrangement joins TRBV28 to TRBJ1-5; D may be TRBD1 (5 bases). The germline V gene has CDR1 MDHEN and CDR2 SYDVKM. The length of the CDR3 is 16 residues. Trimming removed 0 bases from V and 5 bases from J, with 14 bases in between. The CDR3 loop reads CASSLWAGTTYQPQHF. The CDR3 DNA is TGTGCCAGCAGTTTATGGGCCGGGACCACTTATCAGCCCCAGCATTTT.

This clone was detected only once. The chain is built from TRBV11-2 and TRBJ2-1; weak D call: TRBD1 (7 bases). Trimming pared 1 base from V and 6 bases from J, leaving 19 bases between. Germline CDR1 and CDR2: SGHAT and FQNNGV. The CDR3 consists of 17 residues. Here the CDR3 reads CASSLALGRGEGNEQFF. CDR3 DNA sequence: TGTGCCAGCAGCTTAGCCCTCGGCAGGGGGGAAGGCAATGAGCAGTTCTTC.

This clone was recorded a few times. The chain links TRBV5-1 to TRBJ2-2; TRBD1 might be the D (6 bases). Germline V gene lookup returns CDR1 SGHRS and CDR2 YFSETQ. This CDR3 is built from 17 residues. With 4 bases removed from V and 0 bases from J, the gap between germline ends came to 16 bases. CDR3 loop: CASSPGWQGPNTGELFF. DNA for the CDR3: TGCGCCAGCAGCCCCGGATGGCAGGGGCCGAACACCGGGGAGCTGTTTTTT.

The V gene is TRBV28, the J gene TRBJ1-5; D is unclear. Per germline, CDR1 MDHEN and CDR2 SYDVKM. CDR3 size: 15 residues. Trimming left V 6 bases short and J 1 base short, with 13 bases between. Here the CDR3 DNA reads TGTGCCAGCAGCGCCCCCCGACTGAGCAATCAGCCCCAGCATTTT. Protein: CASSAPRLSNQPQHF. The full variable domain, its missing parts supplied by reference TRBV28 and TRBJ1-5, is DVKVTQSSRYLVKRTGEKVFLECVQDMDHENMFWYRQDPGLGLRLIYFSYDVKMKEKGDIPEGYSVSREKKERFSLILESASTNQTSMYLCASSAPRLSNQPQHFGDGTRLSIL.

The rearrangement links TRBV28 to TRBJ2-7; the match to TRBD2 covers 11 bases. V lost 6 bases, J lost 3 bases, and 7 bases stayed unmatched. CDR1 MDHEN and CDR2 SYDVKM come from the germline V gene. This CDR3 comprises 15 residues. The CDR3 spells CASSPRLAGIYEQYF. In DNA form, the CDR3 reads TGTGCCAGCAGCCCGAGACTAGCGGGGATCTACGAGCAGTACTTC.

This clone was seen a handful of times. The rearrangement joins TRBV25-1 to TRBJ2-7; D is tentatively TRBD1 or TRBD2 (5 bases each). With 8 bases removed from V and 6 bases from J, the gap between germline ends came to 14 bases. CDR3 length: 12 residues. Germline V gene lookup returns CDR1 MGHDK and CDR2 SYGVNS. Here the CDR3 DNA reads TGTGCCAGCCGGGACGCCACGGCCGAGCAGTACTTC. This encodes CASRDATAEQYF.

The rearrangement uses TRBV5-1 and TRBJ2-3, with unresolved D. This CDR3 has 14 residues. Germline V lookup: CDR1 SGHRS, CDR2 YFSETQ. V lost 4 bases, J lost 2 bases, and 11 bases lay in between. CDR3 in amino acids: CASSPESHTDTQYF. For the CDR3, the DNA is TGCGCCAGCAGCCCCGAGTCCCACACAGATACGCAGTATTTT.

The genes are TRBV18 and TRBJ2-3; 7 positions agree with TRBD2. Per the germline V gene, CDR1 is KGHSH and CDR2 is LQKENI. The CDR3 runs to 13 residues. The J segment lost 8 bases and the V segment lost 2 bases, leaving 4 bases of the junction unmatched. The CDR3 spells CASSPETGGTQYF. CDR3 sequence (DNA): TGTGCCAGCTCACCAGAAACGGGGGGTACGCAGTATTTT.

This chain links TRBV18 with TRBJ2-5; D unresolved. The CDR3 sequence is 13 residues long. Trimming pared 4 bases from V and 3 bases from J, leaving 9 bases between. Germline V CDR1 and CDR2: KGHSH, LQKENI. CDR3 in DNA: TGTGCCAGCTCACGTATGATAGAAGAGACCCAGTACTTC. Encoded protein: CASSRMIEETQYF.

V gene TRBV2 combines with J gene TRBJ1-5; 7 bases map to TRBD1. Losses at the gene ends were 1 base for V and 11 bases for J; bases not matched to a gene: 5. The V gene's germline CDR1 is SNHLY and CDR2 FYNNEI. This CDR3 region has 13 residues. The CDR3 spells CASSEETGMTQHF. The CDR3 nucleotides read TGTGCCAGCAGTGAAGAGACAGGGATGACCCAGCATTTT.

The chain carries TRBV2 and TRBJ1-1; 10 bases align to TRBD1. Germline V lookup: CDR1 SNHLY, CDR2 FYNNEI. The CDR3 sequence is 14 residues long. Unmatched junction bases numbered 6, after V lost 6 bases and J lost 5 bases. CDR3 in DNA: TGTGCCAGCAGCCAAGACAGGGGGCAAACTGAAGCTTTCTTT. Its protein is CASSQDRGQTEAFF.

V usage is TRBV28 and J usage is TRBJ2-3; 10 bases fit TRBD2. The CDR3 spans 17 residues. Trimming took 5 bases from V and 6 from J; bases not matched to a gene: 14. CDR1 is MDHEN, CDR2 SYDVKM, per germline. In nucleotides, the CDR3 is TGTGCCAGCAGTCCTTGGGTGGCTAGCGGGAGTTCCGATACGCAGTATTTT. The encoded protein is CASSPWVASGSSDTQYF.

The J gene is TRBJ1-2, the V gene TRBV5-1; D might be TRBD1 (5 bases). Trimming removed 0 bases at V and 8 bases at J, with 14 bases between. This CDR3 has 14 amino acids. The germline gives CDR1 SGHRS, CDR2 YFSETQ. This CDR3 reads CASSLDRQVGGYTF. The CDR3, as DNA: TGCGCCAGCAGCTTGGACAGGCAGGTCGGAGGCTACACCTTC. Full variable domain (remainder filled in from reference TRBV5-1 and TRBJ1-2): KAGVTQTPRYLIKTRGQQVTLSCSPISGHRSVSWYQQTPGQGLQFLFEYFSETQRNKGNFPGRFSGRQFSNSRSEMNVSTLELGDSALYLCASSLDRQVGGYTFGSGTRLTVV.

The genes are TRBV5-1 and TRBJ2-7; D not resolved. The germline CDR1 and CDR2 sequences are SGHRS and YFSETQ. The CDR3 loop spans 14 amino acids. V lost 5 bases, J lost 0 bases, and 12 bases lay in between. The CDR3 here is CASSYGISSYEQYF. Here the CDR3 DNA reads TGCGCCAGCAGTTATGGAATAAGCTCCTACGAGCAGTACTTC.

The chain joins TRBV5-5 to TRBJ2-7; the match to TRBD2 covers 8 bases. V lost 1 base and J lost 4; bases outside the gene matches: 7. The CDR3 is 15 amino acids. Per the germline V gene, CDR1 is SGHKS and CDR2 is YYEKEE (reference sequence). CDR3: CASSLLSSGRYEQYF. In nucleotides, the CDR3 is TGTGCCAGCAGCTTGCTGTCTAGCGGGCGGTACGAGCAGTACTTC.

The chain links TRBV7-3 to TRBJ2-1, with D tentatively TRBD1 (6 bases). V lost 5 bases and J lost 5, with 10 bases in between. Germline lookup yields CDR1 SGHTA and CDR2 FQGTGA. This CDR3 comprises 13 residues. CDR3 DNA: TGTGCCAGCAGCATCACAGGGCACAATGAGCAGTTCTTC. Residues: CASSITGHNEQFF.

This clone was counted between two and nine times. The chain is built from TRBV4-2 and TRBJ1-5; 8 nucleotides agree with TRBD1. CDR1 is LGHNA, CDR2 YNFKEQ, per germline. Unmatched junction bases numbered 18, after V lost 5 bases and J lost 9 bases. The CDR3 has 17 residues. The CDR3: CASSSQGGQGRKGPQHF. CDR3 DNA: TGTGCCAGCAGCAGCCAGGGAGGACAGGGCCGAAAGGGGCCCCAGCATTTT.

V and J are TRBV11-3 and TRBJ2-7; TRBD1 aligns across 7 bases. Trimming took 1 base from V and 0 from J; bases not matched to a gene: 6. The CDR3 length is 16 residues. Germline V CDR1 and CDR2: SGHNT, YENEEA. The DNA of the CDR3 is TGTGCCAGCAGCTTAGTCCTACAGGGGAGCTCCTACGAGCAGTACTTC. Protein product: CASSLVLQGSSYEQYF.